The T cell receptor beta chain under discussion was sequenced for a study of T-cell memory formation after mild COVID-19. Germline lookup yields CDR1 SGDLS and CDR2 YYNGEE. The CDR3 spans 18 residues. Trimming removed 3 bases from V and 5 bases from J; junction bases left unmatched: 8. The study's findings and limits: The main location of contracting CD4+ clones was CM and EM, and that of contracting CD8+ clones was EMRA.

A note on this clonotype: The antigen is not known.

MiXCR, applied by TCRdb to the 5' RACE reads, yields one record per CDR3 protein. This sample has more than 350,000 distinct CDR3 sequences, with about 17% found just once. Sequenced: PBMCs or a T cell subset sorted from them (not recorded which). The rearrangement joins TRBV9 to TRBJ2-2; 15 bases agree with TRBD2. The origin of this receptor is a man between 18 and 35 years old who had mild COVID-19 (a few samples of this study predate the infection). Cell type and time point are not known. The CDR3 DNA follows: TGTGCCAGCAGCGCCCAGGGACTAGCGGGGGGTAAAACCGGGGAGCTGTTTTTT. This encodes CASSAQGLAGGKTGELFF. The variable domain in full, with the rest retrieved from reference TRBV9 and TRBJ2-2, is DSGVTQTPKHLITATGQRVTLRCSPRSGDLSVYWYQQSLDQGLQFLIQYYNGEERAKGNILERFSAQQFPDLHSELNLSSLELGDSALYFCASSAQGLAGGKTGELFFGEGSRLTVL.